The present TCR beta chain was sequenced within a study of shared clonotypes between healthy human individuals. Profiling relied on immunoSEQ multiplex PCR, and the TCRdb table lists in-frame clones only, not all of them. The sample includes a few hundred thousand clones, roughly 97% of them seen just once. The sample consisted of naive CD4+ T cells sorted from blood. Regarding subset: CD45RA+ positively selected. The receptor was isolated from a woman aged 25 to 39 in good health.

The CDR3 DNA is TGTGCCCAAAGTGGGGGGCTCATGGAAAAACTGTTTTTT. Protein: CAQSGGLMEKLFF. V is TRBV30 and J is TRBJ1-4, with D perhaps matching TRBD1 (6 bases). The CDR3 runs 13 residues. CDR1 is GTSNPN, CDR2 SVGIG, per germline (reference sequence). V lost 8 bases and J lost 8, with 18 bases in between.